Here is one T cell receptor beta chain with its context. Its target is not known. The source of the sample is a study of shared clonotypes between healthy human individuals. Study-wide results and limits: Among the subsets, naive ones generally showed larger estimated richness than memory ones. Clonotype sharing levels among donors were expected to vary with sequencing depth.

Trimming removed 4 bases from V and 4 bases from J; junction bases left unmatched: 9. CDR3 length: 15 amino acids. Germline values: CDR1 SQVTM, CDR2 ANQGSEA. Measured with immunoSEQ multiplex PCR; TCRdb has only the in-frame clones, and not every one. The sample includes some 2 million clones, roughly 94% of them seen just once. The receptor comes from a man between 18 and 35 years old in good health. The gene calls are TRBV29-1 and TRBJ1-4; 7 bases are a match to TRBD1. Sequenced input: naive CD4+ T cells sorted from blood. Subset meaning: CD45RA+ positively selected. The CDR3 loop is CSVASSGQNNEKLFF. CDR3 nucleotide sequence: TGCAGCGTTGCGTCGTCGGGACAGAATAATGAAAAACTGTTTTTT.